This is a list of T cell receptor beta chains from one sample in a study of OX40 agonist ivuxolimab in advanced cancers. Profiling relied on immunoSEQ multiplex PCR, and the TCRdb table lists in-frame clones only, not all of them. The profile covers 60,000 or so clones, with approximately 85% appearing a single time and about 5% taken by the ten largest. The sample consisted of CD4+ or CD8+ T cells sorted from blood, taken in a trial of the OX40 agonist ivuxolimab. These receptors originate from an adult with an advanced solid tumor such as melanoma, head and neck, liver or kidney cancer. Each CDR3 is given with its conserved first and last residue. A D gene is named only where the DNA matches it firmly. Expanded clones are given a class, and other clones once, few, many or no size at all.

V	J	D	size	DNA	CDR3
TRBV29-1	TRBJ2-5	-	-	TGCAGCGTTGATGGGGTTCGGGGGCGCAGAGAGACCCAGTACTTC	CSVDGVRGRRETQYF
TRBV7-3	TRBJ2-1	TRBD2	-	TGTGCCAGCAGCTTATATACTAGCGGGAGTAATGAGCAGTTCTTC	CASSLYTSGSNEQFF
TRBV7-7	TRBJ2-1	TRBD2	-	TGTGCTAGCAGCTTGGGACTAGCAAACAATGAGCAGTTCTTC	CASSLGLANNEQFF
TRBV6-5	TRBJ2-3	-	once	TGTGCCAGCAGTTACAAAAGGGGGTGGACAGATACGCAGTATTTT	CASSYKRGWTDTQYF
TRBV5-1	TRBJ2-1	-	-	TGCGCCAGCAGCTTGGACCAGGGTATCTACAATGAGCAGTTCTTC	CASSLDQGIYNEQFF
TRBV28	TRBJ2-1	-	-	TGTGCCTCCCAAGGGCGAGAATCCTACAATGAGCAGTTCTTC	CASQGRESYNEQFF
TRBV7-7	TRBJ2-1	TRBD2	-	TGTGCTAGCAGCTTAGGATGGACTAGCGGGACCAATGAGCAGTTCTTC	CASSLGWTSGTNEQFF
TRBV15	TRBJ2-2	TRBD2	once	TGTGCCACCAGCAGAGATAGAGGCGGGAGAGATACCGGGGAGCTGTTTTTT	CATSRDRGGRDTGELFF
TRBV25-1	TRBJ1-1	-	once	TGTGCCAGCAGTGATGGAGGGAGGAACACTGAAGCTTTCTTT	CASSDGGRNTEAFF
TRBV4-1	TRBJ1-1	TRBD1	-	TGCGCCAGCAGCGCTCATGCCGCAGGGGGCAACACTGAAGCTTTCTTT	CASSAHAAGGNTEAFF
TRBV10-3	TRBJ1-1	-	-	TGTGCCATCAGTGAGTCCACAAGGAGGGTCACTGAAGCTTTCTTT	CAISESTRRVTEAFF
TRBV7-3	TRBJ2-2	-	-	TGTGCCAGCAGCTCCCAGGGAAACACCGGGGAGCTGTTTTTT	CASSSQGNTGELFF
TRBV6-5	TRBJ1-1	TRBD1	-	TGTGCCAGCAGTTACCGACAGGGGAACACTGAAGCTTTCTTT	CASSYRQGNTEAFF
TRBV12-5	TRBJ1-1	-	-	TGTGCTAGTGTTGGTGGGGACACTGAAGCTTTCTTT	CASVGGDTEAFF
TRBV19	TRBJ1-2	-	-	TGTGCCAGTAGAATATTGGATGACAGTGCTTATGGCTACACCTTC	CASRILDDSAYGYTF
TRBV30	TRBJ2-2	TRBD2	once	TGTGCCGAAGAGCGGGGGTGGGGAACCGGGGAGCTGTTTTTT	CAEERGWGTGELFF
TRBV30	TRBJ2-6	-	-	TGTGCCTGGACAGGCTTATGGGGGGCACGCTCTGGGGCCAACGTCCTGACTTTC	CAWTGLWGARSGANVLTF
TRBV27	TRBJ1-2	-	-	TGTGCCAGCAGTTTCCTCCCGGGATCCTATGGCTACACCTTC	CASSFLPGSYGYTF
TRBV7-9	TRBJ2-1	-	few	TGTGCCAGCAGCCTTCTCCGGGTCGGGGGTCTAGGTGAGCAGTTCTTC	CASSLLRVGGLGEQFF
TRBV11-2	TRBJ2-7	TRBD2	-	TGTGCCAGCAGCTTTGACTCCGGGACTAGCGGGGTAGGCGAGCAGTACTTC	CASSFDSGTSGVGEQYF
TRBV28	TRBJ1-5	TRBD1	-	TGTGCCAGCGGGGGGACAGGTGAAAATCAGCCCCAGCATTTT	CASGGTGENQPQHF
TRBV6-5	TRBJ2-7	TRBD1	-	TGTGCCAGCAGTTACGGGACAGGGGGCTACGAGCAGTACTTC	CASSYGTGGYEQYF
TRBV18	TRBJ2-2	-	-	TGTGCCAGCTCACCAGCGACCCCCACCGGGGAGCTGTTTTTT	CASSPATPTGELFF
TRBV7-7	TRBJ1-1	TRBD1	-	TGTGCTAGCAGCACAACCCGGGGACAGGGTCTGAACACTGAAGCTTTCTTT	CASSTTRGQGLNTEAFF
TRBV6-1	TRBJ2-5	-	-	TGTGCCAGCAGCCCCAGGGATGGCCGCCAAGAGACCCAGTACTTC	CASSPRDGRQETQYF
TRBV5-1	TRBJ2-3	TRBD2	-	TGCGCCAGCAGCTTGGCAAGCGGGGGGAGCACAGATACGCAGTATTTT	CASSLASGGSTDTQYF
TRBV7-9	TRBJ1-1	TRBD1	-	TGTGCCAGCAGCTTAGATTCAGGGGGAGCTTTCTTT	CASSLDSGGAFF
TRBV2	TRBJ1-4	-	-	TGTGCCAGCAGTGAATCCACAGGGCGAGTGGTAAATGAAAAACTGTTTTTT	CASSESTGRVVNEKLFF
TRBV5-1	TRBJ1-4	-	-	TGCGCCAGCAGCTTGGAGGGTACTAATGAAAAACTGTTTTTT	CASSLEGTNEKLFF
TRBV11-1	TRBJ2-3	TRBD2	-	TGTGCCAGCAGCTTTCCTACTAGCGGAACCGGGAGCACAGATACGCAGTATTTT	CASSFPTSGTGSTDTQYF
TRBV7-3	TRBJ2-7	-	-	TGTGCCAGCAGCTCGCGGAGGGACAGATCCTACGAGCAGTACTTC	CASSSRRDRSYEQYF
TRBV18	TRBJ2-2	TRBD1	-	TGTGCCAGCTCACCTAGGACAGGGTCGAACACCGGGGAGCTGTTTTTT	CASSPRTGSNTGELFF
TRBV5-4	TRBJ2-3	-	-	TGTGCCAGCAGCTTGTACGTGGAGGGCACAGATACGCAGTATTTT	CASSLYVEGTDTQYF
TRBV2	TRBJ2-7	-	medium-sized	TGTGCCAGCAGAGCGGCGCAGGGTACAACCTACGAGCAGTACTTC	CASRAAQGTTYEQYF
TRBV6-1	TRBJ1-1	-	once	TGTGCCAGCAGTGCGTCCACACTGGCACTACCCCTCACTGAAGCTTTCTTT	CASSASTLALPLTEAFF
TRBV10-3	TRBJ1-5	-	-	TGTGCCATCAGTGAGTCCCCGGTAAATCAGCCCCAGCATTTT	CAISESPVNQPQHF
TRBV5-4	TRBJ2-1	TRBD2	-	TGTGCCAGCAGCGCGTTTCTAGCGGGAGGCAATGAGCAGTTCTTC	CASSAFLAGGNEQFF
TRBV15	TRBJ2-2	TRBD1	-	TGTGCCACCAGTCGAGGGGGCAGCACCGGGGAGCTGTTTTTT	CATSRGGSTGELFF
TRBV7-8	TRBJ1-5	-	-	TGTGCCAGCAGCTCGGTATGGGGGAATAGCAATCAGCCCCAGCATTTT	CASSSVWGNSNQPQHF
TRBV28	TRBJ1-1	-	-	TGTGCCAGCAGTTTACCCACGCCGCCCTTGGCTTTCTTT	CASSLPTPPLAFF
TRBV5-1	TRBJ2-2	TRBD1	-	TGCGCCAGCTCCAGGACAGGGAACACGAACACCGGGGAGCTGTTTTTT	CASSRTGNTNTGELFF
TRBV18	TRBJ1-1	-	-	TGTGCCAGCTCACCTGGTGCGAACACTGAAGCTTTCTTT	CASSPGANTEAFF